These 17 T cell receptor beta chains were all obtained from the same sample, sequenced in a study of tumor and adjacent non-tumor tissue in lung cancer. RNA was extracted from bulk tissue without any cell sorting. TCRbeta libraries were built with three rounds of nested PCR, modified from ARM-PCR. TCRdb reprocessed the multiplex PCR reads via MiXCR and lists one record per CDR3 protein. The sample holds over 85,000 distinct CDR3 sequences, around 82% seen once. The sequencing sample was made of lung tumor tissue. Receptors originate from a man between 65 and 85 years old with non-small cell lung cancer.

As concerns this clonotype: This CDR3 fails to terminate in the conserved phenylalanine or tryptophan, so it likely reflects a read error. The chain has TRBV6-6 and TRBJ2-3; 8 nucleotides align to TRBD2. Germline assignment: CDR1 MNHNY and CDR2 SVGAGI (reference sequence). V trimming: 6 bases; J trimming: 4 bases; junction bases outside the gene matches: 15. The CDR3 totals 17 residues. CDR3 sequence (DNA): TGTGCCAGCAGGCACAATCCGGGTCAAGCGGGAGCAGATACGCAGTATATT. The encoded protein is CASRHNPGQAGADTQYI.

Regarding this clonotype: A junction end diverges from the germline sequence, so it may reflect a read error. V gene TRBV11-3 combines with J gene TRBJ1-1, with 7 bases lining up with TRBD1. The CDR3 length is 16 residues. Germline CDR1 is SGHNT and CDR2 is YENEEA. The CDR3 DNA sequence: TGTGGCAGCAGCTTAGAGACAGGGTGGATGAACACTGAGGCTTTCTTT. As protein: CGSSLETGWMNTEAFF.

On this clonotype itself: At one of its ends the junction is not consistent with the germline gene, which may arise from a read error. This chain joins TRBV19 and TRBJ1-5, with no clear D. The germline V gene encodes CDR1 LNHDA and CDR2 SQIVND (reference sequence). This CDR3 is built from 14 residues. In DNA form, the CDR3 reads TGTACCAGCTCAGAGATGGTAAGCAATCAGCCCCAGCATTTT. Protein: CTSSEMVSNQPQHF.

The V call is TRBV6-1, the J call TRBJ1-1, with no clear D. V was pared by 10 bases and J by 7 bases, with 19 bases between. Germline CDR1 MNHNS, CDR2 SASEGT. The CDR3 extends over 13 amino acids. The DNA for the CDR3 is TGTGCCAACACCTTGGCCCCGAATATTGAAGCTTTCTTT. Its translation: CANTLAPNIEAFF.

This clonotype was seen once. Sequence at one end of the junction differs from germline and may be a read error. This rearrangement joins TRBV6-6 to TRBJ1-5; possible D gene TRBD1, 5 bases. The V gene's germline CDR1 is MNHNY and CDR2 SVGAGI (reference sequence). The CDR3 is 16 amino acids. CDR3 loop: CASSTEHSGFIQSQHF. The CDR3 DNA follows: TGTGCCAGCAGTACAGAGCATTCAGGGTTTATTCAGTCCCAGCATTTT.

A note on this clonotype: The limits of the CDR3 on the DNA are not certain, so only TCRdb's listed CDR3 is given. The rearrangement links TRBV28 to TRBJ2-7. Ends included, the CDR3 has 15 residues. Per germline, CDR1 MDHEN and CDR2 SYDVKM. CDR3 region: CASSLWGFGSCEKYF.

Comment on this clonotype: The junction departs from the called germline gene at one end, perhaps through a read error. V usage is TRBV20-1 and J usage is TRBJ1-2; possible D gene TRBD1, 5 bases. The CDR3 length is 14 residues. Germline-derived CDR1 and CDR2 are DFQATT and SNEGSKA (reference sequence). CDR3 sequence (DNA): TGCAGTACTAGAGATGCAAGGGGTGGCTATGGCTACACCTTC. Protein: CSTRDARGGYGYTF.

The chain carries TRBV7-8 and TRBJ2-5; D is perhaps TRBD1 or TRBD2 (5 bases each). V was cut by 8 bases and J by 4 bases, with 11 bases left in between. The CDR3 is 12 residues long. CDR1 is SGHVS and CDR2 is FQNEAQ in the germline V gene. CDR3 DNA sequence: TGTGCCAGCCACTCAGGGACAGAGACCCAGTACTTC. Amino acids: CASHSGTETQYF.

About this clonotype itself: Germline is not matched at one junction end, which may reflect a read error. J is TRBJ1-2 and V is TRBV6-5; D not resolved. Germline CDR1 is MNHEY and CDR2 is SVGAGI. CDR3 length equals 15 residues. This chain's CDR3 is CTRSATGMGAYGYTF. The CDR3 coding sequence is TGTACCAGGAGTGCTACTGGAATGGGCGCTTATGGCTACACCTTC.

Details on this clonotype: The junction does not match germline at one end; this may be a read error. The rearrangement uses TRBV6-2 or TRBV6-3 and TRBJ1-4, with D perhaps matching TRBD1 (5 bases). This CDR3 has 14 amino acids. Germline loops: CDR1 MNHEY, CDR2 SVGEGT. CDR3 region: CAAGRQPTNENLFF. Written as DNA, the CDR3 is TGTGCAGCAGGACGACAGCCAACTAATGAAAATCTGTTTTTT.

Points on this clonotype: An end of the junction differs from the germline gene, which may be a read error. The V gene is TRBV11-2, the J gene TRBJ1-1; D unresolved. This CDR3 contains 14 residues. The V gene's germline CDR1 is SGHAT and CDR2 FQNNGV. CDR3 loop: CAGSSGVGRTEAFF. Here the CDR3 DNA reads TGTGCCGGCAGCTCCGGCGTGGGCCGGACTGAAGCTTTCTTT.

Worth noting for this clonotype: At one end the junction does not follow the germline gene, possibly because of a read error. The J gene is TRBJ2-1, the V gene TRBV4-3; possibly TRBD1 for D (6 bases). Germline V gives CDR1 LGHNA, CDR2 YSLEER. The CDR3 has 15 residues. The CDR3 coding sequence is TGCGGCAGCAGCCAAGATTCAGGGGCTGGGAATGAGCAGTTCTTC. This sequence encodes CGSSQDSGAGNEQFF.

Remarks on this clonotype: The CDR3 end shows no conserved phenylalanine or tryptophan, and so a read error is likely. The chain uses TRBV11-2 and TRBJ2-2; D is possibly TRBD1 (6 bases). The CDR3 spans 14 residues. The germline gives CDR1 SGHAT, CDR2 FQNNGV. The CDR3 region is CASRLDSQSGELFS. CDR3 coding DNA: TGTGCTAGCAGGCTGGACAGTCAGTCCGGGGAGCTGTTTTCT.

As regards this clonotype: The germline gene is not matched at one end of the junction; a read error may be the cause. The V call is TRBV10-1, the J call TRBJ2-1, with TRBD1 matching over 8 bases. Germline V gene data show CDR1 as WNHNN and CDR2 as SYGVQD (reference sequence). This CDR3 has 15 amino acids. In DNA form, the CDR3 reads TGCGCGAGCAGTCGGACAGGGCCCTACTGCAATGAGCAGTTCTTC. The encoded protein is CASSRTGPYCNEQFF.

Note on this clonotype: A much larger clonotype is one base distant, so this may be a read error. This rearrangement joins TRBV20-1 to TRBJ2-3, with TRBD2 identical over 9 bases. Per the germline V gene, CDR1 is DFQATT and CDR2 is SNEGSKA (reference sequence). The CDR3 spans 15 residues. V dropped 4 bases and J dropped 2; count of bases not matched to a gene: 7. CDR3 loop: CSAKVERGDTDTQYF. CDR3 in DNA: TGCAGTGCTAAAGTAGAGCGGGGGGACACAGATACGCAGTATTTT.

Comments on this clonotype: Because the CDR3 is missing its conserved closing phenylalanine or tryptophan, this is likely a read error. This chain joins TRBV11-2 and TRBJ1-6; the D is unclear. V lost 0 bases and J 7 bases, leaving 10 bases between the germline ends. This CDR3 spans 15 amino acids. Per the germline V gene, CDR1 is SGHAT and CDR2 is FQNNGV. The CDR3 DNA reads as TGTGCCAGCAGCTTAGAGTGGGCGGCGAATTCACCCCTCCACTTG. As protein: CASSLEWAANSPLHL.

A word on this clonotype: A junction boundary mismatches the germline segment, possibly from a read error. This sequence joins TRBV6-5 and TRBJ2-7; 7 nucleotides line up with TRBD2. Per the germline V gene, CDR1 is MNHEY and CDR2 is SVGAGI. This CDR3 is 18 amino acids long. CDR3 DNA sequence: TGTGCCACCAGTTACCAACCAAGCGGGAATACCGGGTCCTACGAGCAGTACTTC. It is translated as CATSYQPSGNTGSYEQYF.